Following are 14 T cell receptor beta chains from one sample sequenced in a study of CD8+CD57+ T cells in acquired aplastic anemia. Genomic DNA provided the template from which TCR beta VDJ and CDR3 profiles were obtained. TCRdb re-called the reads with MiXCR, one entry per CDR3 protein. This sample has some 170,000 distinct CDR3 sequences; about 45% occur once, and the top ten carry around 1.1%. All sequencing subjects had displayed CD8+CD57+ cell expansion on flow cytometry. The sequencing input was sorted CD4+, CD8+, or CD8+CD57+ T cells (not recorded which) from PBMCs. These receptors were collected from a human donor with aplastic anemia.

This clonotype appeared many times. The rearrangement links TRBV6-5 to TRBJ1-5; D remains ambiguous. The V and J ends lost 8 bases and 10 bases respectively, with 6 bases between them. The CDR3 is 9 amino acids. The germline V gene encodes CDR1 MNHEY and CDR2 SVGAGI. CDR3 nucleotides: TGTGCCAGCGGGCGTCCCCAGCATTTT. Translation gives CASGRPQHF.

This sequence joins TRBV29-1 and TRBJ2-5; 7 nucleotides align to TRBD1. The germline CDR1 and CDR2 sequences are SQVTM and ANQGSEA. The CDR3 runs to 12 residues. V lost 7 bases and J lost 4; bases outside the gene matches: 6. The CDR3 sequence is CSASTGRETQYF. The CDR3 region has the DNA TGCAGCGCATCGACAGGGCGAGAGACCCAGTACTTC. The complete variable domain, with remaining parts taken from reference TRBV29-1 and TRBJ2-5, reads SAVISQKPSRDICQRGTSLTIQCQVDSQVTMMFWYRQQPGQSLTLIATANQGSEATYESGFVIDKFPISRPNLTFSTLTVSNMSPEDSSIYLCSASTGRETQYFGPGTRLLVL.

This clonotype was counted only a few times. The chain recombines TRBV24-1 with TRBJ2-3; tentatively, D is TRBD2 (6 bases). CDR3 size: 16 residues. CDR1 is KGHDR, CDR2 SFDVKD, per germline. V was pared by 3 bases and J by 0 bases, with 12 bases between. The CDR3 DNA reads as TGTGCCACCAGTGATGGGACTGGCTCTAGCACAGATACGCAGTATTTT. Amino acid sequence: CATSDGTGSSTDTQYF.

The chain carries TRBV15 and TRBJ1-4, with D tentatively TRBD1 (6 bases). The CDR3 totals 15 residues. V dropped 8 bases and J dropped 5 bases, with 18 bases sitting between them. CDR1 and CDR2 from the germline V gene are LNHNV and YYDKDF (reference sequence). The CDR3 DNA reads TGTGCCACCGGAGGCGCCGGACAGAGAAATGAAAAACTGTTTTTT. This translates into CATGGAGQRNEKLFF. Full variable domain (rest looked up from reference TRBV15 and TRBJ1-4): DAMVIQNPRYQVTQFGKPVTLSCSQTLNHNVMYWYQQKSSQAPKLLFHYYDKDFNNEADTPDNFQSRRPNTSFCFLDIRSPGLGDTAMYLCATGGAGQRNEKLFFGSGTQLSVL.

The chain uses TRBV24-1 and TRBJ2-3; no definite D call. The V end lost 10 bases, the J end lost 1 base, and 11 bases lay between the germline ends. The CDR3 consists of 13 residues. The germline V gene has CDR1 KGHDR and CDR2 SFDVKD. CDR3 region: CATAVLGTDTQYF. The CDR3 DNA follows: TGTGCCACGGCTGTTTTGGGCACAGATACGCAGTATTTT.

This clonotype is medium-sized (0.01 to 0.1%) within its sample. The chain joins TRBV29-1 to TRBJ1-2, with a possible D match to TRBD1 (6 bases). From germline, CDR1 is SQVTM and CDR2 ANQGSEA. V was shortened by 2 bases and J by 4 bases, with 11 bases between the two germline ends. The CDR3 is 13 amino acids. CDR3 amino acids: CSVELDRGYGYTF. The CDR3 nucleotides are TGCAGCGTTGAATTGGACAGAGGCTATGGCTACACCTTC. Filled out from reference TRBV29-1 and TRBJ1-2, the complete variable domain reads SAVISQKPSRDICQRGTSLTIQCQVDSQVTMMFWYRQQPGQSLTLIATANQGSEATYESGFVIDKFPISRPNLTFSTLTVSNMSPEDSSIYLCSVELDRGYGYTFGSGTRLTVV.

Comments on this clonotype: The missing conserved phenylalanine or tryptophan at the end of this CDR3 makes a read error likely. The DNA is left out, because the CDR3 cannot be placed on it with certainty; the CDR3 is given as TCRdb lists it. The genes are TRBV4-2 and TRBJ2-3; the D call in the table, TRBD2, was not verified against the DNA. The CDR3 spans 8 amino acids, including both terminal residues. CDR1 LGHNA and CDR2 YNFKEQ come from the germline V gene. This CDR3 is CASSQGTS.

This clonotype was seen ten or more times. The chain links TRBV29-1 to TRBJ2-7, with D unresolved. Germline CDR1 reads SQVTM; CDR2 reads ANQGSEA. The CDR3 covers 13 residues. V was shortened by 4 bases and J by 1 base, with 11 bases between the two germline ends. DNA of the CDR3: TGCAGCGTTGGTTCAGCCCGATCCTACGAGCAGTACTTC. It codes for CSVGSARSYEQYF.

This clonotype appeared many times. The chain joins TRBV5-4 to TRBJ1-1; D might be TRBD1 (5 bases). The V end was cut by 5 bases, the J end by 9 bases, with 17 bases between. The CDR3 runs to 13 residues. From germline, CDR1 is SGHNT and CDR2 YYREEE (reference sequence). In DNA, the CDR3 is TGTGCCAGCAGGTATTGGGAGGGGAGAAAAGCTTTCTTT. Its translation is CASRYWEGRKAFF.

V usage is TRBV15 and J usage is TRBJ1-6; D is perhaps TRBD1 (6 bases). With 3 bases removed from V and 10 bases from J, the gap between germline ends came to 19 bases. From germline, CDR1 is LNHNV and CDR2 YYDKDF (reference sequence). The CDR3 runs to 16 residues. The CDR3 sequence is CATSSSLAGGRSPLHF. The CDR3 bases are TGTGCCACCAGCAGCTCTCTAGCGGGGGGGCGGTCACCCCTCCACTTT.

This clonotype appeared a few times. The chain joins TRBV2 to TRBJ2-7; maybe TRBD1 (5 bases). This CDR3 is built from 12 residues. The germline V gene encodes CDR1 SNHLY and CDR2 FYNNEI. V was shortened by 7 bases and J by 9 bases, with 16 bases between the two germline ends. The CDR3 loop is CASTQSTVAQYF. The CDR3 coding sequence is TGTGCCAGCACGCAATCGACAGTCGCGCAGTACTTC.

This clonotype was seen ten or more times. This chain links TRBV12-3 or TRBV12-4 with TRBJ2-7; D is unresolved. Trimming shortened V by 6 bases and J by 0 bases, and 6 bases separated the two germline ends. The CDR3 extends over 12 amino acids. CDR3: CASRSDSYEQYF. The CDR3 bases are TGTGCCAGCAGATCAGACTCCTACGAGCAGTACTTC.

V and J are TRBV10-3 and TRBJ2-5, with D possibly TRBD2 on 6 matching bases. Germline V gene sequence: CDR1 ENHRY, CDR2 SYGVKD. The CDR3 spans 14 residues. V lost 6 bases to trimming and J lost 5 bases, with 16 bases between them. CDR3 sequence: CAISALAMVETQYF. For the CDR3, the DNA is TGTGCCATCAGCGCACTAGCAATGGTTGAGACCCAGTACTTC.

Concerning this clonotype itself: A much bigger clone sits one base away, suggesting this may be a read error. V is TRBV6-1 and J is TRBJ2-7; 7 bases line up with TRBD1. Unmatched junction bases numbered 12, after V lost 8 bases and J lost 2 bases. Germline V gene sequence: CDR1 MNHNS, CDR2 SASEGT. The CDR3 covers 15 residues. CDR3 loop: CASVDWTGRTYEQYF. The CDR3 nucleotides are TGTGCCAGCGTGGACTGGACAGGAAGGACCTACGAGCAGTACTTC.